This TCR beta chain comes out of a study of T cell responses to AZD1222 COVID-19 vaccine. General study points: The span of vaccine-associated CD4 TCRs extended across spike, with dominance at 160-218 and 743-854.

Using immunoSEQ multiplex PCR, the repertoire was profiled, and TCRdb retains in-frame clones only, with some absent. The sample holds roughly 160,000 clones, about 83% seen once. The CDR3 consists of 11 residues. The germline gives CDR1 SGHRS, CDR2 YFSETQ. Trimming stripped 6 bases from V and 5 bases from J, with 8 bases between. A remark on this clone: The target antigen is unknown.

The input for sequencing was peripheral blood, taken 28 days after the second AZD1222 dose. V and J are TRBV5-1 and TRBJ1-1; D unclear. The TCR sequence derives from an adult who received the AZD1222 COVID-19 vaccine. Here the CDR3 reads CASKAGTEAFF. Written as DNA, the CDR3 is TGCGCCAGCAAGGCGGGGACTGAAGCTTTCTTT.